The clone carrying this T cell receptor beta chain was detected ten times or more. Its antigen is not known. This sample is drawn from a study of regulatory T cells in long-lasting Graves disease. Background on the study: Antithyroid drugs had been taken by newly diagnosed Graves' patients for under 3 months. Study outcomes and limitations: Comparison showed that persistent patients shared more public clonotypes (under 3,000) than new patients (approximately 930).

Building the TCR beta libraries relied on iRepertoire HTBI primers, and CDR3 regions underwent Arm-PCR. A single record per CDR3 protein comes from TCRdb applying MiXCR to the multiplex PCR reads. The sample holds 400,000 to 500,000 distinct CDR3 sequences, less than 15% seen once. This sample's time point: newly diagnosed GD, antithyroid drugs for less than 3 months. PBMCs provided the RNA from which the TCR library was made. The germline CDR1 and CDR2 sequences are MNHEY and SVGAGI. V was shortened by 0 bases and J by 3 bases, with 14 bases between the two germline ends. The CDR3 is made up of 16 amino acids. This sample was shared with a second study, whose subject was T cells in Graves' hyperthyroidism and ophthalmopathy. That source reports: The model predicted ophthalmopathy a median approximately 6 months before onset.

V is TRBV6-5 and J is TRBJ1-2, with unresolved D. This clonotype was obtained from a woman in her 50s with Graves disease. The sequenced sample was peripheral blood mononuclear cells (PBMCs), obtained at new diagnosis, from a patient treated with antithyroid drugs. The DNA of the CDR3 is TGTGCCAGCAGTTACTCGATCTGGGAGCGGGACTATGGCTACACCTTC. Residues: CASSYSIWERDYGYTF.